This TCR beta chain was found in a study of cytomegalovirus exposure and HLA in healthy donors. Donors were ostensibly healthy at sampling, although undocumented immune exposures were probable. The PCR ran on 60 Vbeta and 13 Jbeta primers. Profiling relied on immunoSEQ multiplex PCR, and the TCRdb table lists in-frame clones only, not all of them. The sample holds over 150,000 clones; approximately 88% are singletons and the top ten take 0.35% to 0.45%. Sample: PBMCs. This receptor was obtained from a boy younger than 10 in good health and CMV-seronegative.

As DNA, the CDR3 is TGCGCCAGCAGCCCCGTTGGGGGAGGAGCCTACAATGAGCAGTTCTTC. Protein sequence: CASSPVGGGAYNEQFF. V is TRBV5-1 and J is TRBJ2-1; D is possibly TRBD2 (6 bases). Germline assignment: CDR1 SGHRS and CDR2 YFSETQ. Trimming cost V 4 bases and J 2 bases, with 16 bases left between them. The CDR3 runs to 16 residues.